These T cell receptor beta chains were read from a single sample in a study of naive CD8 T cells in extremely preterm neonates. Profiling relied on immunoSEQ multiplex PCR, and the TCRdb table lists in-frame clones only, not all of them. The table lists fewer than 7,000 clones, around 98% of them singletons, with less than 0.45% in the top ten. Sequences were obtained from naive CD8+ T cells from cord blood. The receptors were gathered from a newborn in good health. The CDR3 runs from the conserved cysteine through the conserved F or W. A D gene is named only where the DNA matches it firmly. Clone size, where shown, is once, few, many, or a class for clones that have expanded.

CDR3 protein: CASSPGAYEQYF
CDR3 DNA: TGTGCCAGCAGCCCAGGGGCCTACGAGCAGTACTTC
D gene: -
clone size: -
V gene: TRBV5-5
J gene: TRBJ2-7

CDR3 protein: CASSLGVGANEQYF
CDR3 DNA: TGTGCCAGCAGCCTAGGGGTGGGGGCCAACGAGCAGTACTTC
D gene: -
clone size: -
V gene: TRBV7-9
J gene: TRBJ2-7

CDR3 protein: CASSPGLAGAGGELFF
CDR3 DNA: TGCGCCAGCAGCCCCGGACTAGCGGGGGCGGGCGGGGAGCTGTTTTTT
D gene: TRBD2
clone size: -
V gene: TRBV4-1
J gene: TRBJ2-2

CDR3 protein: CASSLEDQGAFNSPLHF
CDR3 DNA: TGTGCCAGCAGCTTAGAGGATCAGGGGGCATTCAATTCACCCCTCCACTTT
D gene: TRBD1
clone size: -
V gene: TRBV7-2
J gene: TRBJ1-6

CDR3 protein: CASSLGQGAIYF
CDR3 DNA: TGTGCCAGCAGCTTAGGCCAGGGGGCCATATATTTT
D gene: TRBD1
clone size: once
V gene: TRBV7-4
J gene: TRBJ1-3

CDR3 protein: CASSYSGTSGSYEQYF
CDR3 DNA: TGTGCCAGCAGTTACTCCGGGACTAGCGGGAGTTACGAGCAGTACTTC
D gene: TRBD2
clone size: -
V gene: TRBV6-6
J gene: TRBJ2-7

CDR3 protein: CASSFQGARGYTF
CDR3 DNA: TGTGCCAGCAGCTTTCAGGGGGCGCGAGGCTACACCTTC
D gene: TRBD1
clone size: few
V gene: TRBV13
J gene: TRBJ1-2

CDR3 protein: CASSRNAGGREETQYF
CDR3 DNA: TGTGCCAGCAGCCGGAATGCGGGGGGACGAGAAGAGACCCAGTACTTC
D gene: TRBD2
clone size: -
V gene: TRBV7-8
J gene: TRBJ2-5

CDR3 protein: CASNEGANEQFF
CDR3 DNA: TGTGCCAGCAACGAGGGGGCAAATGAGCAGTTCTTC
D gene: TRBD1
clone size: -
V gene: TRBV7-9
J gene: TRBJ2-1

CDR3 protein: CASSLDGGQIEQYF
CDR3 DNA: TGTGCCAGCAGCTTAGACGGGGGGCAGATCGAGCAGTACTTC
D gene: -
clone size: -
V gene: TRBV7-9
J gene: TRBJ2-7

CDR3 protein: CASGRGPEAGELFF
CDR3 DNA: TGTGCCAGCGGGAGGGGCCCCGAGGCCGGGGAGCTGTTTTTT
D gene: TRBD2
clone size: -
V gene: TRBV7-9
J gene: TRBJ2-2

CDR3 protein: CASSFAGSTDTQYF
CDR3 DNA: TGTGCCAGCAGCTTCGCGGGGAGCACAGATACGCAGTATTTT
D gene: -
clone size: -
V gene: TRBV7-3
J gene: TRBJ2-3

CDR3 protein: CASSIGTGPNYGYTF
CDR3 DNA: TGTGCCAGTAGTATTGGAACAGGCCCTAACTATGGCTACACCTTC
D gene: -
clone size: -
V gene: TRBV19
J gene: TRBJ1-2

CDR3 protein: CASSPTDPIETQYF
CDR3 DNA: TGTGCCAGCAGTCCGACAGACCCCATTGAGACCCAGTACTTC
D gene: -
clone size: -
V gene: TRBV28
J gene: TRBJ2-5

CDR3 protein: CASSFDRGHEQYF
CDR3 DNA: TGTGCCAGCAGCTTTGACAGGGGGCACGAGCAGTACTTC
D gene: TRBD1
clone size: -
V gene: TRBV7-3
J gene: TRBJ2-7

CDR3 protein: CASNEAGSRNEQFF
CDR3 DNA: TGTGCCAGCAACGAAGCGGGGTCGCGCAATGAGCAGTTCTTC
D gene: TRBD2
clone size: -
V gene: TRBV27
J gene: TRBJ2-1

CDR3 protein: CASSPAGRGDEQYF
CDR3 DNA: TGTGCCAGCAGCCCAGCGGGGCGGGGGGACGAGCAGTACTTC
D gene: TRBD2
clone size: -
V gene: TRBV5-6
J gene: TRBJ2-7

CDR3 protein: CASQRQGGRETQYF
CDR3 DNA: TGTGCCAGCCAACGACAGGGGGGACGGGAGACCCAGTACTTC
D gene: TRBD1
clone size: -
V gene: TRBV27
J gene: TRBJ2-5

CDR3 protein: CASSPGLAGGREQFF
CDR3 DNA: TGCGCCAGCAGCCCGGGACTAGCGGGGGGGAGGGAGCAGTTCTTC
D gene: TRBD2
clone size: -
V gene: TRBV4-1
J gene: TRBJ2-1

CDR3 protein: CASSGTSGETQYF
CDR3 DNA: TGTGCCAGCAGCGGGACTAGCGGGGAGACCCAGTACTTC
D gene: TRBD2
clone size: -
V gene: TRBV9
J gene: TRBJ2-5

CDR3 protein: CASSLDSWELFF
CDR3 DNA: TGTGCCAGCAGTTTAGACAGCTGGGAGCTGTTTTTT
D gene: -
clone size: -
V gene: TRBV28
J gene: TRBJ2-2

CDR3 protein: CASSIGSRGSGNTIYF
CDR3 DNA: TGTGCCAGTAGTATCGGGAGTCGGGGATCTGGAAACACCATATATTTT
D gene: -
clone size: -
V gene: TRBV19
J gene: TRBJ1-3